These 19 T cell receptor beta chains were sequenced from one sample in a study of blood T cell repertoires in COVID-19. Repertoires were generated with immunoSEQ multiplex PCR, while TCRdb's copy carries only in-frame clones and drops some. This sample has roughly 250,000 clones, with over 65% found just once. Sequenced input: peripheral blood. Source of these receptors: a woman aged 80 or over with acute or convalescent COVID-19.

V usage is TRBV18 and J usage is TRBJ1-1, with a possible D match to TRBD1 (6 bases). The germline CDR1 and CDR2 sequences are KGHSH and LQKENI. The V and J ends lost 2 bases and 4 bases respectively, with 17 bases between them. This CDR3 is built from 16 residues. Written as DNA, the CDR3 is TGTGCCAGCTCACCAGAAATTATCAGGGGAACCACTGAAGCTTTCTTT. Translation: CASSPEIIRGTTEAFF.

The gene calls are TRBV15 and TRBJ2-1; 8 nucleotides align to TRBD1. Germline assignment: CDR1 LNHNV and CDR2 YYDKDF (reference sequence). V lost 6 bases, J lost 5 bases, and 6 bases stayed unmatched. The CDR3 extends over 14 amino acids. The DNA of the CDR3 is TGTGCCACCAGACGGGGACAGGCGAACAATGAGCAGTTCTTC. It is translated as CATRRGQANNEQFF.

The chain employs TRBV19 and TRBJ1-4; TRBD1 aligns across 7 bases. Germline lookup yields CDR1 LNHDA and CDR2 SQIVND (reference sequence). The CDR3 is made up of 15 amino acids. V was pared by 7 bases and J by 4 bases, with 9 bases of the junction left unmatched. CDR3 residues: CASTSLGQINEKLFF. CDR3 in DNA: TGTGCCAGTACGTCCTTGGGACAGATTAATGAAAAACTGTTTTTT.

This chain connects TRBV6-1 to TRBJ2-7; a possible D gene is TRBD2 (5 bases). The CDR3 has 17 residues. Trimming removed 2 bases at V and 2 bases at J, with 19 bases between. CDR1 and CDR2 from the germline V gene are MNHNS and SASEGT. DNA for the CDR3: TGTGCCAGCAGTGAAATTTCGCGCGGAGGAGCCCCCTACGAGCAGTACTTC. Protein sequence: CASSEISRGGAPYEQYF.

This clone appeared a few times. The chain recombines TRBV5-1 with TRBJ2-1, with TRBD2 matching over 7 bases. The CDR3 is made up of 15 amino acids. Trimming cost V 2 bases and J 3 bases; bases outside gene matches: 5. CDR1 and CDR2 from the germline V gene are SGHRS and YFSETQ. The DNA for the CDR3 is TGCGCCAGCAGCTTAGAAAGCGGGAACTACAATGAGCAGTTCTTC. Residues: CASSLESGNYNEQFF.

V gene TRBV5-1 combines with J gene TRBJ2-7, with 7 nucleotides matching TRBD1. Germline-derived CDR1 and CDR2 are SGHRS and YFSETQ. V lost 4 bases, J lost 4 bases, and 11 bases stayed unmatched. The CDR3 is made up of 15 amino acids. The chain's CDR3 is CASSQGSGGAYEQYF. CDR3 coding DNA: TGCGCCAGCAGCCAGGGTTCAGGGGGAGCGTACGAGCAGTACTTC.

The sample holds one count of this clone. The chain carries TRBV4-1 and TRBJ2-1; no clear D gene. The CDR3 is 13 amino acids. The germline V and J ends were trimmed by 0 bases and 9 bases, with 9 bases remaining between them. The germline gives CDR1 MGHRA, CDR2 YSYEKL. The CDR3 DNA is TGCGCCAGCAGCCAAGATTACTCTAGTGAGCAGTTCTTC. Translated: CASSQDYSSEQFF.

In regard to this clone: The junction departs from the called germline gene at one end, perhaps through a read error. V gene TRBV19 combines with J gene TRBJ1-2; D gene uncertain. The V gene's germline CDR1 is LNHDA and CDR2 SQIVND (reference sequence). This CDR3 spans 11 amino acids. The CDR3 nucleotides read TGTGCCAGTAGTAAAAACTTTGGCTACACCTTC. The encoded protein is CASSKNFGYTF.

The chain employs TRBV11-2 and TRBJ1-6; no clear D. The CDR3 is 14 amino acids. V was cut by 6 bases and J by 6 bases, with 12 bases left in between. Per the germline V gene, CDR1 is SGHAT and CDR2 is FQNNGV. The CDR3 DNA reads TGTGCCAGCAGGGAGACGGTCGGTAATTCACCCCTCCACTTT. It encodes CASRETVGNSPLHF.

For the CDR3, the DNA is TGTGCCAGTAGTATAGCTGTCCGGGAGGGTGAGCAGTACTTC. This translates into CASSIAVREGEQYF. This chain links TRBV19 with TRBJ2-7, with 8 bases identical to TRBD2. This CDR3 region has 14 residues. The V segment lost 1 base and the J segment 7 bases; nucleotides outside the gene matches: 6. Germline V gene sequence: CDR1 LNHDA, CDR2 SQIVND (reference sequence).

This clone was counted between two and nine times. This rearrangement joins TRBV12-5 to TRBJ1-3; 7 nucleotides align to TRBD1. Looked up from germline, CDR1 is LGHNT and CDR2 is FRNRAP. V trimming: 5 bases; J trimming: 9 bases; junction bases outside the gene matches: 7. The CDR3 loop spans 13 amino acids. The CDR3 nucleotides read TGTGCTAGTGGTAATACAGGGGTACCCACCATATATTTT. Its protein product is CASGNTGVPTIYF.

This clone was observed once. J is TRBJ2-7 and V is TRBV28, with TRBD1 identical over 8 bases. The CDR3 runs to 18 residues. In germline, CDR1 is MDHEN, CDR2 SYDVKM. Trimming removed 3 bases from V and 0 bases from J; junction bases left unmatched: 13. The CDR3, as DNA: TGTGCCAGCAGTTTCGGAGGACAGGGTGGGTTCTACTCCTACGAGCAGTACTTC. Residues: CASSFGGQGGFYSYEQYF.

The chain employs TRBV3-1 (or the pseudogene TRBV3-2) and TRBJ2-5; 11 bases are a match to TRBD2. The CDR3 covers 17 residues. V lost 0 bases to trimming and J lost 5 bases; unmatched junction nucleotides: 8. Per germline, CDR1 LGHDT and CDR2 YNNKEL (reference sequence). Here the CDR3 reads CASSQEWLAGGGETQYF. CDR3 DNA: TGTGCCAGCAGCCAAGAGTGGTTAGCGGGAGGGGGGGAGACCCAGTACTTC.

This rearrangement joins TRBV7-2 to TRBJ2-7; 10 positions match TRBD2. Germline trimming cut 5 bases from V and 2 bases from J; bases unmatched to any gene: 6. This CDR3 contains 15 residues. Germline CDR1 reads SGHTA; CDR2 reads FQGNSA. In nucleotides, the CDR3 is TGTGCCAGCAGCCTAACTAGCGGGGTAACCTACGAGCAGTACTTC. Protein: CASSLTSGVTYEQYF.

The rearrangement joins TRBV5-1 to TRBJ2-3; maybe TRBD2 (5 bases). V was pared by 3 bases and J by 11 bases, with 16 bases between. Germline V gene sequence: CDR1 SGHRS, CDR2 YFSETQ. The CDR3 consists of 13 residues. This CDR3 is CASSSTRGILQYF. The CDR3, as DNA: TGCGCCAGCAGCTCTACGCGAGGGATTTTGCAGTATTTT.

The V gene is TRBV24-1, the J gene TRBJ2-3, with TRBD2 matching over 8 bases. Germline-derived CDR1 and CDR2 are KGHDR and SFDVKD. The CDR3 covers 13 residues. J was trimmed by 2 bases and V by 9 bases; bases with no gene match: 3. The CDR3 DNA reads TGTGCCACCCGTAGCGGGGCCACAGATACGCAGTATTTT. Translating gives CATRSGATDTQYF.

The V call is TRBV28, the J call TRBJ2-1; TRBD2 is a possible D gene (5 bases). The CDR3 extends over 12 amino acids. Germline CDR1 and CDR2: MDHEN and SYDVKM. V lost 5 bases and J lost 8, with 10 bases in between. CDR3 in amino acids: CASSDPRDEQFF. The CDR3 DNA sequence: TGTGCCAGCAGTGATCCGCGGGATGAGCAGTTCTTC.

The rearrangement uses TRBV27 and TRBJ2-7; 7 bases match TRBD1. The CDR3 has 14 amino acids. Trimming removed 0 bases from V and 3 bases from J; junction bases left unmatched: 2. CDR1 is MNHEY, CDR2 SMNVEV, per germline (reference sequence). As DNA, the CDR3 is TGTGCCAGCAGTTTATCCAGGGGGTTCTACGAGCAGTACTTC. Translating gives CASSLSRGFYEQYF.

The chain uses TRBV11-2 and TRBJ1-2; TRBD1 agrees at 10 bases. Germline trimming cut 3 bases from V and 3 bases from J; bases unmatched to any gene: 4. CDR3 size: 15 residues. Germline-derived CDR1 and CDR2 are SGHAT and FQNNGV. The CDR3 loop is CASSLTGGPDYGYTF. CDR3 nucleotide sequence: TGTGCCAGCAGCTTGACAGGGGGCCCAGACTATGGCTACACCTTC.